Listed here are 31 T cell receptor beta chains from one sample, sequenced in a study of cytomegalovirus exposure and HLA in healthy donors. Here immunoSEQ multiplex PCR was the method, and the copy in TCRdb shows in-frame clones only, minus some. The sample consists of approximately 80,000 clones, more than 85% of them appearing once. The sequencing sample was made of PBMCs. These receptors were collected from a woman in her 30s in good health and CMV-seronegative.

The chain links TRBV6-1 to TRBJ2-7; no reliable D call. V lost 2 bases to trimming and J lost 2 bases, with 13 bases between them. This CDR3 is built from 15 residues. CDR1 MNHNS and CDR2 SASEGT come from the germline V gene. The CDR3, as DNA: TGTGCCAGCAGTGAAACAGACCCCACCACCTACGAGCAGTACTTC. Encoded protein: CASSETDPTTYEQYF.

This clone appeared a single time. This chain links TRBV4-1 with TRBJ2-1, with no clear D. Per germline, CDR1 MGHRA and CDR2 YSYEKL. CDR3 size: 13 residues. Trimming took off 2 bases at V and 6 bases at J, with 8 bases between the two ends. CDR3 in amino acids: CASSQPISNEQFF. The CDR3 nucleotides read TGCGCCAGCAGCCAACCTATTTCCAATGAGCAGTTCTTC.

The J gene is TRBJ1-2, the V gene TRBV18; D is perhaps TRBD1 (5 bases). The ends were cut back, 3 bases at V and 0 bases at J, with 8 bases in the middle. CDR1 KGHSH and CDR2 LQKENI come from the germline V gene. CDR3 length equals 14 residues. The CDR3 spells CASSPPQANYGYTF. In DNA, the CDR3 is TGTGCCAGCTCACCGCCACAGGCTAACTATGGCTACACCTTC.

The chain joins TRBV7-9 to TRBJ2-2, with 10 positions matching TRBD2. The CDR3 runs 17 residues. Trimming cost V 3 bases and J 5 bases; bases outside gene matches: 9. Germline assignment: CDR1 SEHNR and CDR2 FQNEAQ (reference sequence). Written as DNA, the CDR3 is TGTGCCAGCAGCTTCCCCGAACTAGCGGGGCGGACCGGGGAGCTGTTTTTT. Its protein product is CASSFPELAGRTGELFF.

The J gene is TRBJ2-7, the V gene TRBV11-2, with 7 nucleotides matching TRBD1. Germline assignment: CDR1 SGHAT and CDR2 FQNNGV. The CDR3 contains 17 residues. With 4 bases clipped from V and 6 bases from J, the junction kept 18 bases outside the gene matches. The CDR3 DNA reads as TGTGCCAGCAGCTCAATAGCTCCCGACAGGGTCCGAGGCGAGCAGTACTTC. Its translation is CASSSIAPDRVRGEQYF.

The gene calls are TRBV5-5 and TRBJ2-7, with D possibly TRBD1 on 5 matching bases. The CDR3 consists of 14 residues. Germline V gives CDR1 SGHKS, CDR2 YYEKEE (reference sequence). V was pared by 7 bases and J by 6 bases, with 20 bases between. The CDR3 region is CASEAGPTFFEQYF. CDR3 nucleotide sequence: TGTGCCAGCGAAGCAGGGCCAACCTTCTTCGAGCAGTACTTC.

The V call is TRBV15, the J call TRBJ2-1, with D possibly TRBD1 on 6 matching bases. The CDR3 is made up of 14 amino acids. V was trimmed by 0 bases and J by 5 bases, leaving 8 bases between them. The germline V gene has CDR1 LNHNV and CDR2 YYDKDF (reference sequence). The CDR3 protein is CATSRDQGNNEQFF. CDR3 DNA sequence: TGTGCCACCAGCAGAGATCAGGGGAACAATGAGCAGTTCTTC.

The chain recombines TRBV19 with TRBJ1-5; D may be TRBD1 (5 bases). The V and J ends lost 1 base and 2 bases respectively, with 9 bases between them. The germline V gene encodes CDR1 LNHDA and CDR2 SQIVND (reference sequence). This CDR3 is 15 amino acids long. The CDR3 loop is CASSIVAGGNQPQHF. DNA for the CDR3: TGTGCCAGTAGTATAGTGGCGGGGGGCAATCAGCCCCAGCATTTT.

This clone was observed a few times. The genes are TRBV10-2 and TRBJ1-2; D uncertain. The CDR3 runs to 15 residues. V lost 2 bases and J lost 2, with 12 bases in between. Germline V lookup: CDR1 WSHSY, CDR2 SAAADI. The CDR3 is CASSEVARANYGYTF. DNA for the CDR3: TGCGCCAGCAGTGAGGTGGCCAGAGCGAACTATGGCTACACCTTC.

The chain uses TRBV28 and TRBJ2-3, with TRBD2 identical over 8 bases. Germline V CDR1 and CDR2: MDHEN, SYDVKM. Trimming removed 6 bases from V and 2 bases from J; junction bases left unmatched: 7. CDR3 length: 15 residues. The CDR3 loop reads CASSVLRGDTDTQYF. In DNA, the CDR3 is TGTGCCAGCAGCGTCTTGCGGGGGGACACAGATACGCAGTATTTT.

The chain joins TRBV7-2 to TRBJ2-2; 9 positions match TRBD1. The CDR3 is made up of 14 amino acids. Germline-derived CDR1 and CDR2 are SGHTA and FQGNSA. Trimming removed 3 bases from V and 6 bases from J; junction bases left unmatched: 2. CDR3 amino acids: CASSFGTGSGELFF. CDR3 nucleotide sequence: TGTGCCAGCAGCTTTGGGACAGGGTCCGGGGAGCTGTTTTTT.

The V and J genes are TRBV2 and TRBJ1-5, with 7 nucleotides matching TRBD1. Trimming took 2 bases from V and 4 from J; bases not matched to a gene: 8. Germline V CDR1 and CDR2: SNHLY, FYNNEI. The CDR3 spans 16 residues. The CDR3 loop is CASSERGQGWNQPQHF. CDR3 DNA: TGTGCCAGCAGTGAAAGGGGGCAGGGGTGGAATCAGCCCCAGCATTTT.

This chain joins TRBV21-1 and TRBJ1-6; TRBD1, as called in the table, went unchecked against the DNA. TRBV21-1 corresponds to a pseudogene. CDR3 length equals 17 residues. The CDR3: CASSKEGANSYNSPLHF. As DNA, the CDR3 is TGTGCCAGCAGCAAAGAAGGGGCTAACTCCTATAATTCACCCCTCCACTTT.

The rearrangement uses TRBV15 and TRBJ2-7; D is unresolved. Germline V gives CDR1 LNHNV, CDR2 YYDKDF (reference sequence). The CDR3 is made up of 13 amino acids. V lost 3 bases and J lost 3, with 9 bases in between. CDR3 protein: CATSSRGLYEQYF. The DNA for the CDR3 is TGTGCCACCAGCAGCAGAGGTCTCTACGAGCAGTACTTC.

This clone showed up just once. V and J are TRBV7-9 and TRBJ2-3; 9 bases align to TRBD2. Germline CDR1 reads SEHNR; CDR2 reads FQNEAQ (reference sequence). V gave up 3 bases and J gave up 7 bases; unmatched junction bases: 11. The CDR3 is 16 amino acids. The CDR3 sequence is CASSFGLAGPRNTQYF. CDR3 DNA sequence: TGTGCCAGCAGCTTCGGGCTAGCGGGACCCCGCAATACGCAGTATTTT.

Only one count was recorded for this clone. The chain is built from TRBV5-1 and TRBJ2-7, with TRBD1 as a possible D gene (6 bases). The CDR3 is made up of 13 amino acids. Germline lookup yields CDR1 SGHRS and CDR2 YFSETQ. Between the trimmed V and J ends, which lost 5 bases and 2 bases, there was a span of 11 bases. In DNA, the CDR3 is TGCGCCAGCAGTCTGGACAGTCCCTACGAGCAGTACTTC. It encodes CASSLDSPYEQYF.

The count of this clone is one. This rearrangement joins TRBV7-8 to TRBJ1-1, with D possibly matching TRBD1 (5 bases). The CDR3 covers 15 residues. The V and J ends lost 4 bases and 1 base respectively, with 13 bases between them. The germline V gene encodes CDR1 SGHVS and CDR2 FQNEAQ. In nucleotides, the CDR3 is TGTGCCAGCAGCTACGCCGACAGAGCGAACACTGAAGCTTTCTTT. Protein sequence: CASSYADRANTEAFF. The full variable domain, in which reference TRBV7-8 and TRBJ1-1 provide the parts outside the CDR3, is GAGVSQSPRYKVAKRGQDVALRCDPISGHVSLFWYQQALGQGPEFLTYFQNEAQLDKSGLPSDRFFAERPEGSVSTLKIQRTQQEDSAVYLCASSYADRANTEAFFGQGTRLTVV.

V usage is TRBV5-5 and J usage is TRBJ2-7; no definite D call. The CDR3 is 15 amino acids. V shed 4 bases and J shed 0 bases, with 14 bases lying between them. The germline gives CDR1 SGHKS, CDR2 YYEKEE (reference sequence). The CDR3 here is CASSPGSGGSYEQYF. For the CDR3, the DNA is TGTGCCAGCAGCCCCGGTTCCGGCGGCTCCTACGAGCAGTACTTC.

The DNA of the CDR3 is TGTGCCAGCGGGGACAGGGGGATCATGAACACTGAAGCTTTCTTT. Its translation: CASGDRGIMNTEAFF. V is TRBV11-2 and J is TRBJ1-1, with 11 positions matching TRBD1. CDR3 length: 15 amino acids. V shed 8 bases, J shed 0 bases, and the junction held 5 bases outside the gene matches. The germline V gene encodes CDR1 SGHAT and CDR2 FQNNGV. The entire variable domain, with the rest obtained from reference TRBV11-2 and TRBJ1-1, is as follows: EAGVAQSPRYKIIEKRQSVAFWCNPISGHATLYWYQQILGQGPKLLIQFQNNGVVDDSQLPKDRFSAERLKGVDSTLKIQPAKLEDSAVYLCASGDRGIMNTEAFFGQGTRLTVV.

CDR3 sequence: CASSFRWGLAGWSTDTQYF. The DNA of the CDR3 is TGTGCCAGCAGTTTCCGGTGGGGACTAGCGGGCTGGAGCACAGATACGCAGTATTTT. The V gene is TRBV28, the J gene TRBJ2-3, with TRBD2 identical over 12 bases. Trimming took 3 bases from V and 0 from J; bases not matched to a gene: 10. Germline assignment: CDR1 MDHEN and CDR2 SYDVKM. The CDR3 contains 19 residues. Together with reference TRBV28 and TRBJ2-3, the CDR3 gives the full variable domain: DVKVTQSSRYLVKRTGEKVFLECVQDMDHENMFWYRQDPGLGLRLIYFSYDVKMKEKGDIPEGYSVSREKKERFSLILESASTNQTSMYLCASSFRWGLAGWSTDTQYFGPGTRLTVL.

The chain employs TRBV25-1 and TRBJ1-1, with D maybe TRBD1 (5 bases). Germline-derived CDR1 and CDR2 are MGHDK and SYGVNS. The CDR3 is 12 amino acids. Trimming removed 6 bases from V and 4 bases from J, with 9 bases in between. CDR3 sequence reads: CASRGVGTEAFF. The CDR3 nucleotides read TGTGCCAGCAGAGGGGTAGGCACTGAAGCTTTCTTT.

The chain links TRBV9 to TRBJ2-1; TRBD2 matches at 10 bases. Germline trimming cut 4 bases from V and 2 bases from J; bases unmatched to any gene: 3. CDR1 is SGDLS, CDR2 YYNGEE, per germline. CDR3 size: 15 residues. The CDR3 DNA reads TGTGCCAGCAGCAGGAGCGGGGGGGCCTACAATGAGCAGTTCTTC. Translation: CASSRSGGAYNEQFF.

J is TRBJ2-5 and V is TRBV6-1; 9 positions match TRBD2. J gave up 4 bases and V 2 bases, and 5 bases lay outside the gene matches. The length of the CDR3 is 15 residues. Germline V gene sequence: CDR1 MNHNS, CDR2 SASEGT. The CDR3 is CASSEKTSGRETQYF. DNA for the CDR3: TGTGCCAGCAGTGAAAAGACTAGCGGACGAGAGACCCAGTACTTC.

The rearrangement joins TRBV6-1 to TRBJ1-5, with D possibly matching TRBD1 (6 bases). This CDR3 region has 15 residues. Trimming left V 7 bases short and J 3 bases short, with 16 bases between. Germline V gene lookup returns CDR1 MNHNS and CDR2 SASEGT. The CDR3 bases are TGTGCCAGCAACCAAAACAGGGTACCCAATCAGCCCCAGCATTTT. Translation gives CASNQNRVPNQPQHF.

The CDR3 region is CASTLSSGGRTDTQYF. The DNA for the CDR3 is TGTGCCAGCACCCTCTCTAGCGGGGGGCGCACAGATACGCAGTATTTT. The rearrangement joins TRBV7-2 to TRBJ2-3, with 11 bases fitting TRBD2. V shed 7 bases and J 1 base; nucleotides not matched to a gene: 7. CDR3 length: 16 amino acids. Germline loops: CDR1 SGHTA, CDR2 FQGNSA.

This clone was observed once. CDR3 amino acids: CASRRTSGLTGELFF. DNA of the CDR3: TGTGCCAGCAGGCGGACTAGCGGTCTGACCGGGGAGCTGTTTTTT. The V and J genes are TRBV28 and TRBJ2-2, with 10 nucleotides matching TRBD2. CDR3 length equals 15 residues. V dropped 6 bases and J dropped 5; count of bases not matched to a gene: 6. From germline, CDR1 is MDHEN and CDR2 SYDVKM.

The J gene is TRBJ2-1, the V gene TRBV7-8; D possibly corresponds to TRBD2 (6 bases). Trimming took 1 base from V and 7 from J, leaving 20 bases between them. CDR3 size: 17 residues. CDR1 and CDR2 (germline): SGHVS, FQNEAQ. The CDR3 spells CASSLEARGNWENEQFF. CDR3 bases: TGTGCCAGCAGCTTAGAGGCTCGGGGGAATTGGGAAAATGAGCAGTTCTTC. The whole variable domain, filled in from reference TRBV7-8 and TRBJ2-1, reads GAGVSQSPRYKVAKRGQDVALRCDPISGHVSLFWYQQALGQGPEFLTYFQNEAQLDKSGLPSDRFFAERPEGSVSTLKIQRTQQEDSAVYLCASSLEARGNWENEQFFGPGTRLTVL.

CDR3 in DNA: TGTGCCAGTAGTAAAGACAGGGTAGGAAGAAACACCATATATTTT. This sequence encodes CASSKDRVGRNTIYF. The rearrangement uses TRBV19 and TRBJ1-3, with TRBD1 identical over 7 bases. The CDR3 has 15 residues. V gave up 4 bases and J gave up 5 bases; unmatched junction bases: 8. Germline lookup yields CDR1 LNHDA and CDR2 SQIVND (reference sequence).

The CDR3 here is CASSYSGTSIHEQYF. The CDR3 DNA follows: TGTGCCAGCAGCTATTCCGGGACTAGCATCCACGAGCAGTACTTC. V gene TRBV5-8 combines with J gene TRBJ2-7; 9 positions match TRBD2. The CDR3 is 15 residues long. CDR1 and CDR2 from the germline V gene are SGHTS and YDEGEE. With 3 bases clipped from V and 5 bases from J, the junction kept 9 bases outside the gene matches.

J is TRBJ1-5 and V is TRBV7-2, with D possibly being TRBD1 (5 bases). The germline V gene has CDR1 SGHTA and CDR2 FQGNSA. Trimming cost V 3 bases and J 0 bases, with 9 bases left between them. CDR3 length: 15 amino acids. In nucleotides, the CDR3 is TGTGCCAGCAGCTTTGGACATGTTAGCAATCAGCCCCAGCATTTT. It translates to CASSFGHVSNQPQHF.

This rearrangement joins TRBV5-5 to TRBJ2-1; TRBD2 agrees at 7 bases. CDR1 and CDR2 (germline): SGHKS, YYEKEE (reference sequence). The CDR3 contains 13 residues. V lost 2 bases, J lost 6 bases, and 2 bases stayed unmatched. The DNA of the CDR3 is TGTGCCAGCAGCTTCTGGGGGGGCAATGAGCAGTTCTTC. Amino acid sequence: CASSFWGGNEQFF.